This TCR beta chain was retrieved from a study of blood T cell repertoires in COVID-19. Study overall: Sites in the United States, Italy and Spain provided acute and convalescent COVID-19 samples.

Germline CDR1 reads LNHDA; CDR2 reads SQIVND (reference sequence). The V segment lost 5 bases and the J segment 0 bases; nucleotides outside the gene matches: 7. The CDR3 runs to 16 residues. Per the original methods: Reference gene primer amplification in the assay estimated nucleated cell counts. The table came from immunoSEQ multiplex PCR; TCRdb's copy has only in-frame clones and leaves some out. Clonal size and the V and J genes are those of that table, whereas D and trimming came from the DNA. In the table there are some 150,000 clones, roughly four fifths of which are singletons. Sequencing was carried out using peripheral blood. The J gene is TRBJ2-7, the V gene TRBV19, with 10 bases that match TRBD1. This receptor was identified in a human donor with acute or convalescent COVID-19. The donor label of this sample is uncertain. The CDR3 DNA sequence: TGTGCCAGTAGTTTGCGGGGACAGGGGTACTCCTACGAGCAGTACTTC. It codes for CASSLRGQGYSYEQYF.